Presented here are 23 T cell receptor beta chains from one specimen sequenced in a study of blood T cell repertoires in COVID-19. Only in-frame clones appear in the TCRdb table, and some are missing; sequencing was by immunoSEQ multiplex PCR. Of 250,000 to 300,000 clones detected, approximately 83% appear once; the ten largest clones hold under 2.5%. The sequenced sample consisted of PBMCs or T cells enriched from blood (not recorded which). These receptors originate from a woman aged 45-60 years who had recovered from COVID-19.

The chain is built from TRBV28 and TRBJ2-1; no clear D. The CDR3 consists of 13 residues. CDR1 and CDR2 from the germline V gene are MDHEN and SYDVKM. Trimming pared 2 bases from V and 3 bases from J, leaving 5 bases between. The CDR3 loop is CASSLGSYNEQFF. In nucleotides, the CDR3 is TGTGCCAGCAGTTTAGGCAGCTACAATGAGCAGTTCTTC.

This clone was counted once. The V and J genes are TRBV7-9 and TRBJ1-1; a weak D match, TRBD1 (5 bases). CDR1 and CDR2 from the germline V gene are SEHNR and FQNEAQ (reference sequence). V was clipped by 5 bases and J by 3 bases, with 13 bases between them. The CDR3 is made up of 14 amino acids. CDR3 sequence: CASSRKGEDTEAFF. In nucleotides, the CDR3 is TGTGCCAGCAGCCGAAAAGGGGAGGACACTGAAGCTTTCTTT. Based on the CDR3 plus reference TRBV7-9 and TRBJ1-1, the full variable domain is DTGVSQNPRHKITKRGQNVTFRCDPISEHNRLYWYRQTLGQGPEFLTYFQNEAQLEKSRLLSDRFSAERPKGSFSTLEIQRTEQGDSAMYLCASSRKGEDTEAFFGQGTRLTVV.

This clone came up once. The chain combines TRBV4-1 with TRBJ1-6, with 7 nucleotides matching TRBD1. The CDR3 runs 15 residues. The V segment lost 1 base and the J segment 7 bases; nucleotides outside the gene matches: 4. CDR1 is MGHRA and CDR2 is YSYEKL in the germline V gene. The CDR3 here is CASSQGTGGNSPLHF. In DNA form, the CDR3 reads TGCGCCAGCAGCCAAGGGACAGGCGGAAATTCACCCCTCCACTTT.

This chain uses TRBV6-5 with TRBJ2-2, with 9 bases matching TRBD1. Trimming cost V 6 bases and J 4 bases; bases outside gene matches: 6. In germline, CDR1 is MNHEY, CDR2 SVGAGI. This CDR3 contains 15 residues. Here the CDR3 DNA reads TGTGCCAGCAGATTCGACAGGGGGATCACCGGGGAGCTGTTTTTT. It encodes CASRFDRGITGELFF.

This clone was found once. The chain uses TRBV18 and TRBJ1-2; 7 bases line up with TRBD1. Germline CDR1 KGHSH, CDR2 LQKENI. V was clipped by 4 bases and J by 1 base; unmatched bases: 9. The length of the CDR3 is 16 residues. This CDR3 is CASSLGTDQFNYGYTF. CDR3 in DNA: TGTGCCAGCTCACTCGGGACAGACCAATTTAACTATGGCTACACCTTC.

The rearrangement joins TRBV29-1 to TRBJ1-1, with a possible D match to TRBD1 (6 bases). The CDR3 contains 15 residues. Between the trimmed V and J ends, which lost 0 bases and 1 base, there was a span of 12 bases. Germline CDR1 and CDR2: SQVTM and ANQGSEA. CDR3 sequence (DNA): TGCAGCGTTGAAGATACGGGACATCCGAACACTGAAGCTTTCTTT. Protein: CSVEDTGHPNTEAFF.

V usage is TRBV9 and J usage is TRBJ2-1; 10 bases fit TRBD2. This CDR3 has 15 residues. CDR1 is SGDLS and CDR2 is YYNGEE in the germline V gene. V shed 2 bases and J 8 bases; nucleotides not matched to a gene: 7. The CDR3 is CASSVLFLAGDEQFF. The DNA for the CDR3 is TGTGCCAGCAGCGTTCTATTTCTAGCGGGAGATGAGCAGTTCTTC.

V gene TRBV4-2 combines with J gene TRBJ2-6, with a tentative D call TRBD1 (5 bases). Germline loops: CDR1 LGHNA, CDR2 YNFKEQ. With 0 bases removed from V and 1 base from J, the gap between germline ends came to 7 bases. The CDR3 length is 16 residues. The CDR3 protein is CASSQDRGSGANVLTF. The CDR3 bases are TGTGCCAGCAGCCAAGATAGGGGATCTGGGGCCAACGTCCTGACTTTC.

V usage is TRBV7-8 and J usage is TRBJ2-7; 9 bases fit TRBD1. The CDR3 extends over 16 amino acids. The J segment lost 2 bases and the V segment lost 5 bases, leaving 10 bases of the junction unmatched. CDR1 and CDR2 (germline): SGHVS, FQNEAQ. The CDR3 reads CASSPHLGQGTYEQYF. Written as DNA, the CDR3 is TGTGCCAGCAGCCCCCATCTGGGACAGGGCACCTACGAGCAGTACTTC.

The chain links TRBV28 to TRBJ1-4; possibly TRBD1 for D (5 bases). The V end lost 7 bases, the J end lost 15 bases, and 18 bases lay between the germline ends. CDR3 length: 12 amino acids. Germline CDR1 and CDR2: MDHEN and SYDVKM. The CDR3 nucleotides read TGTGCCAGCAACTGGGGGGGGGATAGCTTGTTTTTT. Translated: CASNWGGDSLFF.

Notes on this clone: This sample includes further DNA sequences coding for the same CDR3. V is TRBV5-4 and J is TRBJ2-7; D is possibly TRBD2 (5 bases). Germline CDR1 and CDR2: SGHNT and YYREEE (reference sequence). There are 13 residues in the CDR3. Between the trimmed V and J ends, which lost 0 bases and 5 bases, there was a span of 9 bases. The DNA of the CDR3 is TGTGCCAGCAGCTTGGCCGGCGGGCACGAGCAGTACTTC. Protein: CASSLAGGHEQYF.

The V call is TRBV9, the J call TRBJ1-2, with TRBD1 identical over 8 bases. The trim removed 1 base at V and 8 bases at J, leaving 4 bases unmatched. This CDR3 has 13 amino acids. Germline assignment: CDR1 SGDLS and CDR2 YYNGEE. The CDR3 DNA reads TGTGCCAGCAGCGTATCAGGGGGCGGCGGCTACACCTTC. Translated, it gives CASSVSGGGGYTF.

The chain uses TRBV4-1 and TRBJ2-5; TRBD2 is a possible D gene (5 bases). The germline CDR1 and CDR2 sequences are MGHRA and YSYEKL. Trimming stripped 3 bases from V and 0 bases from J, with 20 bases between. The CDR3 has 18 amino acids. The CDR3 sequence is CASSHPLEKAEYQETQYF. DNA of the CDR3: TGCGCCAGCAGCCACCCTCTTGAAAAAGCGGAGTACCAAGAGACCCAGTACTTC.

There are many counts of this clone. V usage is TRBV30 and J usage is TRBJ2-7; no clear D gene. CDR1 is GTSNPN and CDR2 is SVGIG in the germline V gene (reference sequence). The length of the CDR3 is 14 residues. Trimming stripped 2 bases from V and 0 bases from J, with 11 bases between. The CDR3 is CAWSHGSNSYEQYF. CDR3 nucleotides: TGTGCCTGGAGTCATGGCAGTAACTCCTACGAGCAGTACTTC.

The chain links TRBV19 to TRBJ2-2, with 11 nucleotides matching TRBD1. V shed 9 bases, J shed 8 bases, and the junction held 8 bases outside the gene matches. The CDR3 spans 14 residues. Per the germline V gene, CDR1 is LNHDA and CDR2 is SQIVND (reference sequence). DNA of the CDR3: TGTGCCAGCAGGGGACAGGGGGTAACGGGGGAGCTGTTTTTT. Translation gives CASRGQGVTGELFF.

The V and J genes are TRBV14 and TRBJ2-7; 7 nucleotides line up with TRBD1. The CDR3 extends over 16 amino acids. V was pared by 6 bases and J by 5 bases, with 16 bases of the junction left unmatched. Germline V CDR1 and CDR2: SGHDN, FVKESK. CDR3 region: CASRETGMPDQHEQYF. CDR3 DNA: TGTGCCAGCAGGGAGACAGGGATGCCTGATCAACACGAGCAGTACTTC.

The chain couples TRBV28 to TRBJ1-1; D is uncertain. Germline CDR1 reads MDHEN; CDR2 reads SYDVKM. The length of the CDR3 is 14 residues. V dropped 3 bases and J dropped 1 base, with 9 bases sitting between them. The CDR3 spells CASSFRRGNTEAFF. In DNA, the CDR3 is TGTGCCAGCAGTTTCCGGCGGGGGAACACTGAAGCTTTCTTT.

The chain recombines TRBV6-6 with TRBJ2-1, with 9 bases matching TRBD1. J lost 7 bases, V lost 6 bases, and 10 bases had no gene match. There are 15 residues in the CDR3. Germline V gene data show CDR1 as MNHNY and CDR2 as SVGAGI (reference sequence). Here the CDR3 DNA reads TGTGCCAGCAGCCCATTACCGGGACAGGGAAATGAGCAGTTCTTC. Translating gives CASSPLPGQGNEQFF.

The chain uses TRBV3-1 (or the pseudogene TRBV3-2) and TRBJ2-7; possibly TRBD2 for D (7 bases). The CDR3 length is 13 residues. In germline, CDR1 is LGHDT, CDR2 YNNKEL (reference sequence). V lost 4 bases and J 5 bases, leaving 12 bases between the germline ends. The CDR3 loop reads CASSRGGGHEQYF. The CDR3 DNA follows: TGTGCCAGCAGCCGTGGGGGGGGCCACGAGCAGTACTTC.

This chain links TRBV2 with TRBJ2-7, with 9 bases aligning to TRBD2. The CDR3 spans 15 residues. V dropped 6 bases and J dropped 1; count of bases not matched to a gene: 7. Germline V gives CDR1 SNHLY, CDR2 FYNNEI. CDR3 DNA sequence: TGTGCCAGCAGCCCCCGGACTAGCGCGTCCTACGAGCAGTACTTC. Protein sequence: CASSPRTSASYEQYF.

The chain has TRBV14 and TRBJ2-5; TRBD1 matches 8 bases. From germline, CDR1 is SGHDN and CDR2 FVKESK. The CDR3 has 15 residues. V shed 1 base, J shed 5 bases, and the junction held 6 bases outside the gene matches. DNA of the CDR3: TGTGCCAGCAGCCAAGGCAGGGGGCGCGGGGAGACCCAGTACTTC. It translates to CASSQGRGRGETQYF.

The rearrangement links TRBV5-1 to TRBJ2-3, with D possibly TRBD1 on 6 matching bases. CDR1 is SGHRS and CDR2 is YFSETQ in the germline V gene. This CDR3 has 15 residues. Trimming shortened V by 3 bases and J by 0 bases, and 11 bases separated the two germline ends. The CDR3 protein is CASSSDRPSTDTQYF. The CDR3 coding sequence is TGCGCCAGCAGCTCCGACAGGCCCAGCACAGATACGCAGTATTTT.

V and J are TRBV27 and TRBJ2-2, with D possibly TRBD2 on 6 matching bases. CDR3 size: 14 residues. V was shortened by 7 bases and J by 5 bases, with 14 bases between the two germline ends. Germline V gene lookup returns CDR1 MNHEY and CDR2 SMNVEV (reference sequence). As DNA, the CDR3 is TGTGCCAGCACCACAACGGAGGGGACCGGGGAGCTGTTTTTT. Its translation: CASTTTEGTGELFF.